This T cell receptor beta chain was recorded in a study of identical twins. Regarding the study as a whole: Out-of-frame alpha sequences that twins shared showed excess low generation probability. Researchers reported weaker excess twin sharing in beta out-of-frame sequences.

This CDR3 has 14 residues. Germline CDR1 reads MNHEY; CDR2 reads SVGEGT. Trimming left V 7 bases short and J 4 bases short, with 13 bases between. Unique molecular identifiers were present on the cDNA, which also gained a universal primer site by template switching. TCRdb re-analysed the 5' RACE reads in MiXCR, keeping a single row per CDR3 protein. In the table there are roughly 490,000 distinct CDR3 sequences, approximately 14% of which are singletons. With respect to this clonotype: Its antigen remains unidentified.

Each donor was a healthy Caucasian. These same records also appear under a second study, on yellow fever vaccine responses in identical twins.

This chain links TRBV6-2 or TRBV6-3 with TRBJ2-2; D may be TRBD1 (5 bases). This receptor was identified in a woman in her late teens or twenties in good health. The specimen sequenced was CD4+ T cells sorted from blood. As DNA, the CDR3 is TGTGCCAGCATCAGGGTTCTGGGCACCGGGGAGCTGTTTTTT. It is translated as CASIRVLGTGELFF.